Below, 32 T cell receptor beta chains from the same sample are listed, as sequenced in a study of T-cell reconstitution after alpha-beta-depleted transplantation in children. General study findings and limits: T-cell counts and diversity at one year following transplant were attributed mainly to newly produced T cells.

TCRbeta library preparation incorporated unique molecular identifiers. MiXCR, run by TCRdb on the PCR reads, gives a single entry per CDR3 protein. Of about 300,000 distinct CDR3 sequences listed, just over 7.5% were seen once; the top ten hold approximately 9%. No cognate antigen is known for these TCRs. The sample consisted of peripheral blood, taken 360 days after TCRalphabeta/CD19-depleted stem cell transplant. Receptors originate from a female patient between 2 and 10 years old who had a stem cell transplant for Fanconi anemia, so the T cells may come from the graft donor.

This clonotype was seen at least ten times. The chain has TRBV7-8 and TRBJ1-5; D gene ambiguous. Germline V lookup: CDR1 SGHVS, CDR2 FQNEAQ. The CDR3 covers 14 residues. The V end was cut by 5 bases, the J end by 0 bases, with 8 bases between. CDR3 DNA sequence: TGTGCCAGCAGCGCAGGATATAGCAATCAGCCCCAGCATTTT. Its protein product is CASSAGYSNQPQHF.

In this sample, this clonotype turned up many times. The V gene is TRBV20-1, the J gene TRBJ1-4; D not certain. The CDR3 sequence is 14 residues long. Germline V gene sequence: CDR1 DFQATT, CDR2 SNEGSKA (reference sequence). The V end was cut by 6 bases, the J end by 2 bases, with 13 bases between. CDR3 residues: CSALEEGTNEKLFF. CDR3 in DNA: TGCAGTGCACTCGAGGAGGGCACTAATGAAAAACTGTTTTTT.

This clonotype was detected ten times or more. The genes are TRBV6-5 and TRBJ1-6, with D possibly matching TRBD1 (5 bases). CDR1 and CDR2 from the germline V gene are MNHEY and SVGAGI. Trimming stripped 5 bases from V and 9 bases from J, with 11 bases between. CDR3 length: 13 residues. Here the CDR3 DNA reads TGTGCCAGCAGTCAGGGCGGGAGTTCACCCCTCCACTTT. Residues: CASSQGGSSPLHF.

The sample holds a few counts of this clonotype. This chain connects TRBV14 to TRBJ2-1, with TRBD2 identical over 9 bases. Germline CDR1 and CDR2: SGHDN and FVKESK. The CDR3 is made up of 16 amino acids. Unmatched junction bases numbered 9, after V lost 1 base and J lost 8 bases. In nucleotides, the CDR3 is TGTGCCAGCAGCCAAGGGTCGGCGGGAGGGCTCGATGAGCAGTTCTTC. Its translation: CASSQGSAGGLDEQFF.

This clonotype was observed many times. This sequence joins TRBV20-1 and TRBJ2-3, with a possible D match to TRBD1 (5 bases). The V gene lost 6 bases and the J gene lost 4 bases, with 14 bases spanning the gap. The length of the CDR3 is 13 residues. Germline CDR1 and CDR2: DFQATT and SNEGSKA (reference sequence). This CDR3 reads CSASTERADTQYF. The CDR3 coding sequence is TGCAGTGCCTCGACAGAAAGGGCAGATACGCAGTATTTT.

This clonotype was detected ten times or more. The chain is built from TRBV7-3 and TRBJ1-1, with D perhaps TRBD1 (6 bases). Germline CDR1 SGHTA, CDR2 FQGTGA. The CDR3 totals 14 residues. Deletions cut 2 bases from V and 5 bases from J, with 12 bases between. The CDR3 bases are TGTGCCAGCAGCTTAGGGCATCAGGGGACTGAAGCTTTCTTT. Translating gives CASSLGHQGTEAFF.

The J gene is TRBJ1-2, the V gene TRBV7-2; tentatively, D is TRBD1 (6 bases). The V end lost 1 base, the J end lost 4 bases, and 10 bases lay between the germline ends. The CDR3 runs 14 residues. Germline V gives CDR1 SGHTA, CDR2 FQGNSA. The CDR3, as DNA: TGTGCCAGCAGCTTAGGACAGGTCTTCTATGGCTACACCTTC. The encoded protein is CASSLGQVFYGYTF.

Ten or more counts support this clonotype. The V and J genes are TRBV12-3 or TRBV12-4 and TRBJ2-5; no firm D call. The CDR3 runs to 13 residues. Trimming shortened V by 0 bases and J by 1 base, and 3 bases separated the two germline ends. For the CDR3, the DNA is TGTGCCAGCAGTTTAGCCACCCAAGAGACCCAGTACTTC. Translation gives CASSLATQETQYF.

This clonotype came up many times. The chain links TRBV10-3 to TRBJ2-5, with TRBD1 as a possible D gene (6 bases). V gave up 6 bases and J gave up 1 base, with 9 bases separating them. Germline V lookup: CDR1 ENHRY, CDR2 SYGVKD. There are 13 residues in the CDR3. CDR3 in DNA: TGTGCCATCAGCCGACAGGTCCAAGAGACCCAGTACTTC. Translating it yields CAISRQVQETQYF.

This clonotype occurred many times. The gene calls are TRBV28 and TRBJ2-1; TRBD2 aligns across 12 bases. V lost 2 bases and J lost 4; bases outside the gene matches: 3. The germline CDR1 and CDR2 sequences are MDHEN and SYDVKM. This CDR3 is 16 amino acids long. CDR3 coding DNA: TGTGCCAGCAGTTTACGCCTAGCGGGGGGGTACAATGAGCAGTTCTTC. Its protein is CASSLRLAGGYNEQFF.

In DNA, the CDR3 is TGTGCCACCAGGACAGGGGACGGCTACACCTTC. As protein: CATRTGDGYTF. The V call is TRBV6-5, the J call TRBJ1-2; the match to TRBD1 covers 9 bases. CDR1 is MNHEY and CDR2 is SVGAGI in the germline V gene. This CDR3 contains 11 residues. V shed 10 bases, J shed 8 bases, and the junction held 5 bases outside the gene matches.

This clonotype has a count of ten or more. V and J are TRBV5-1 and TRBJ1-1; a possible D gene is TRBD1 (6 bases). Trimming took 2 bases from V and 4 from J, leaving 12 bases between them. CDR3 size: 14 residues. Germline V gene sequence: CDR1 SGHRS, CDR2 YFSETQ. The CDR3 region is CASSLQGGSTEAFF. DNA for the CDR3: TGCGCCAGCAGCTTACAAGGGGGGAGCACTGAAGCTTTCTTT. Variable domain in full (rest from reference TRBV5-1 and TRBJ1-1): KAGVTQTPRYLIKTRGQQVTLSCSPISGHRSVSWYQQTPGQGLQFLFEYFSETQRNKGNFPGRFSGRQFSNSRSEMNVSTLELGDSALYLCASSLQGGSTEAFFGQGTRLTVV.

The rearrangement joins TRBV3-1 to TRBJ2-1, with TRBD1 matching over 8 bases. The CDR3 has 19 residues. The V and J ends lost 0 bases and 3 bases, in that order; junction bases with no gene match: 13. The germline V gene encodes CDR1 LGHDT and CDR2 YNNKEL (reference sequence). This CDR3 is CASSQEKLTPGQDYNEQFF. The CDR3 DNA reads as TGTGCCAGCAGCCAAGAAAAGCTTACCCCGGGACAGGACTACAATGAGCAGTTCTTC.

This clonotype was recorded many times. The V and J genes are TRBV20-1 and TRBJ1-3; 10 bases are shared with TRBD1. The CDR3 consists of 15 residues. Trimming took 2 bases from V and 4 from J; bases not matched to a gene: 5. Germline CDR1 DFQATT, CDR2 SNEGSKA (reference sequence). The CDR3 loop is CSARPRDRGGNTIYF. The CDR3 bases are TGCAGTGCTAGACCCCGGGACAGGGGAGGAAACACCATATATTTT.

This clonotype was seen ten or more times. V gene TRBV7-2 combines with J gene TRBJ1-4; possible D gene TRBD1, 5 bases. CDR3 length equals 14 residues. Trimming removed 5 bases from V and 7 bases from J, with 14 bases in between. CDR1 is SGHTA and CDR2 is FQGNSA in the germline V gene. This CDR3 is CASSGRGEPEKLFF. CDR3 nucleotides: TGTGCCAGCAGCGGTCGGGGCGAACCTGAAAAACTGTTTTTT.

At least ten counts were recorded for this clonotype. The chain employs TRBV21-1 and TRBJ2-7; the table gives TRBD1 as D, unverified against the DNA. TRBV21-1 is termed a pseudogene. This CDR3 comprises 16 residues. DNA for the CDR3: TGTGCCAGCAGCACCCCCCGGGGGTACTACACCTACGAGCAGTACGTC. It codes for CASSTPRGYYTYEQYV.

At least ten counts were recorded for this clonotype. The chain has TRBV28 and TRBJ2-1; 9 nucleotides line up with TRBD2. The trim removed 2 bases at V and 0 bases at J, leaving 8 bases unmatched. The CDR3 spans 18 residues. The germline CDR1 and CDR2 sequences are MDHEN and SYDVKM. The CDR3: CASSLRSSGVLSYNEQFF. The CDR3 nucleotides are TGTGCCAGCAGTTTACGTTCTAGCGGGGTACTCTCCTACAATGAGCAGTTCTTC.

The chain links TRBV6-1 to TRBJ2-7; D could derive from TRBD1 or TRBD2 (5 bases each). CDR3 length: 13 amino acids. The V gene lost 8 bases and the J gene lost 2 bases, with 13 bases spanning the gap. Germline CDR1 MNHNS, CDR2 SASEGT. The CDR3 protein is CASYGTETYEQYF. The CDR3 DNA is TGTGCCAGCTACGGGACGGAGACCTACGAGCAGTACTTC.

This clonotype was counted at least ten times. The chain's CDR3 is CASSFRAGDEQFF. CDR3 in DNA: TGTGCCAGCAGCTTCCGGGCTGGCGATGAGCAGTTCTTC. The chain has TRBV13 and TRBJ2-1, with D hard to call. V was shortened by 3 bases and J by 8 bases, with 11 bases between the two germline ends. The CDR3 contains 13 residues. CDR1 is PRHDT, CDR2 FYEKMQ, per germline (reference sequence).

In its sample, this clonotype was seen many times. V usage is TRBV6-4 and J usage is TRBJ2-1; the match to TRBD1 covers 9 bases. From germline, CDR1 is MRHNA and CDR2 SNTAGT. The V gene end was trimmed by 8 bases and the J gene end by 5 bases; junction bases not matched to a gene: 10. There are 15 residues in the CDR3. The CDR3 is CASEQGAPRNNEQFF. For the CDR3, the DNA is TGTGCCAGCGAACAGGGGGCCCCTCGAAACAATGAGCAGTTCTTC.

The chain has TRBV5-1 and TRBJ2-1; 8 bases line up with TRBD2. V lost 0 bases, J lost 1 base, and 3 bases stayed unmatched. CDR1 and CDR2 (germline): SGHRS, YFSETQ. The CDR3 has 16 amino acids. The CDR3 DNA follows: TGCGCCAGCAGCTTGGAGACGGGGGGGTCCTACAATGAGCAGTTCTTC. It yields the protein CASSLETGGSYNEQFF.

There are many counts of this clonotype. This chain connects TRBV7-2 to TRBJ2-2; D gene uncertain. This CDR3 spans 14 amino acids. Between the trimmed V and J ends, which lost 3 bases and 4 bases, there was a span of 9 bases. CDR1 SGHTA and CDR2 FQGNSA come from the germline V gene. The CDR3 reads CASSFGKVTGELFF. The DNA for the CDR3 is TGTGCCAGCAGCTTCGGCAAAGTCACCGGGGAGCTGTTTTTT.

This clonotype was found many times. The chain is built from TRBV20-1 and TRBJ1-4; the match to TRBD1 covers 9 bases. The CDR3 totals 16 residues. Germline assignment: CDR1 DFQATT and CDR2 SNEGSKA (reference sequence). The J segment lost 6 bases and the V segment lost 0 bases, leaving 8 bases of the junction unmatched. CDR3 in amino acids: CSARDLHRGQDEKLFF. CDR3 DNA: TGCAGTGCTAGAGATCTCCACAGGGGGCAGGATGAAAAACTGTTTTTT.

The chain uses TRBV4-2 and TRBJ2-7; tentatively, D is TRBD1 or TRBD2 (5 bases each). The CDR3 loop spans 16 amino acids. Germline V CDR1 and CDR2: LGHNA, YNFKEQ. Trimming removed 1 base at V and 0 bases at J, with 13 bases between. The CDR3 nucleotides read TGTGCCAGCAGCCAAGCCCTAGGGACGGGCTCCTACGAGCAGTACTTC. Its protein product is CASSQALGTGSYEQYF.

This clonotype was picked up many times. This chain joins TRBV29-1 and TRBJ2-3, with D perhaps TRBD2 (6 bases). This CDR3 is built from 14 residues. Between the trimmed V and J ends, which lost 4 bases and 0 bases, there was a span of 11 bases. Germline CDR1 is SQVTM and CDR2 is ANQGSEA. The CDR3 DNA sequence: TGCAGCGTTGTGAGGAGGGACAGCACAGATACGCAGTATTTT. It encodes CSVVRRDSTDTQYF.

This clonotype has ten or more counts. The V gene is TRBV5-1, the J gene TRBJ2-7; TRBD1 is a possible D gene (5 bases). This CDR3 comprises 14 residues. Germline loops: CDR1 SGHRS, CDR2 YFSETQ. Trimming took 4 bases from V and 1 from J, leaving 12 bases between them. This CDR3 is CASSVGYRSYEQYF. CDR3 in DNA: TGCGCCAGCAGCGTTGGTTACAGGTCCTACGAGCAGTACTTC.

This rearrangement joins TRBV18 to TRBJ2-1; the match to TRBD1 covers 7 bases. CDR1 is KGHSH, CDR2 LQKENI, per germline. The CDR3 consists of 16 residues. The ends lost 3 bases at V and 1 base at J; junction bases unmatched: 6. Written as DNA, the CDR3 is TGTGCCAGCTCACCGGTTCGGGGACAGTCCTACAATGAGCAGTTCTTC. It translates to CASSPVRGQSYNEQFF. Full variable domain (remainder filled in from reference TRBV18 and TRBJ2-1): NAGVMQNPRHLVRRRGQEARLRCSPMKGHSHVYWYRQLPEEGLKFMVYLQKENIIDESGMPKERFSAEFPKEGPSILRIQQVVRGDSAAYFCASSPVRGQSYNEQFFGPGTRLTVL.

This clonotype came up many times. The chain recombines TRBV5-1 with TRBJ2-1, with D perhaps TRBD1 (5 bases). The germline CDR1 and CDR2 sequences are SGHRS and YFSETQ. CDR3 length: 15 residues. Trimming removed 1 base from V and 7 bases from J, with 15 bases in between. In DNA form, the CDR3 reads TGCGCCAGCAGCTTGTACAAGGGGTTAGGAAATGAGCAGTTCTTC. Amino acid sequence: CASSLYKGLGNEQFF.

This clonotype has at least ten counts. This chain joins TRBV4-2 and TRBJ2-7; D might be TRBD2 (5 bases). Trimming pared 1 base from V and 1 base from J, leaving 11 bases between. The CDR3 consists of 15 residues. Germline-derived CDR1 and CDR2 are LGHNA and YNFKEQ. The CDR3 bases are TGTGCCAGCAGCCAAGGGGTAGGAGGATCCTACGAGCAGTACTTC. This encodes CASSQGVGGSYEQYF.

The table lists this clonotype with many counts. The chain joins TRBV27 to TRBJ1-1; possibly TRBD1 for D (5 bases). CDR1 is MNHEY, CDR2 SMNVEV, per germline (reference sequence). The CDR3 loop spans 15 amino acids. The V gene lost 5 bases and the J gene lost 5 bases, with 18 bases spanning the gap. Written as DNA, the CDR3 is TGTGCCAGCAGTCCGTATATGGGGGAGGGGACTGAAGCTTTCTTT. Translation gives CASSPYMGEGTEAFF.

The J gene is TRBJ2-7, the V gene TRBV6-2 or TRBV6-3; D is unclear. In germline, CDR1 is MNHEY, CDR2 SVGEGT. The CDR3 has 15 amino acids. V dropped 2 bases and J dropped 0 bases, with 11 bases sitting between them. CDR3 residues: CASSYPHGSSYEQYF. CDR3 sequence (DNA): TGTGCCAGCAGTTACCCCCACGGCAGCTCCTACGAGCAGTACTTC.

Ten or more counts support this clonotype. The chain employs TRBV5-1 and TRBJ1-1, with D perhaps TRBD1 (6 bases). There are 15 residues in the CDR3. V was pared by 4 bases and J by 1 base, with 14 bases between. Germline CDR1 reads SGHRS; CDR2 reads YFSETQ. CDR3 nucleotides: TGCGCCAGCAGCCGTAGGACAGAACCGAACACTGAAGCTTTCTTT. Encoded protein: CASSRRTEPNTEAFF. Full variable domain (outside the CDR3, taken from reference TRBV5-1 and TRBJ1-1): KAGVTQTPRYLIKTRGQQVTLSCSPISGHRSVSWYQQTPGQGLQFLFEYFSETQRNKGNFPGRFSGRQFSNSRSEMNVSTLELGDSALYLCASSRRTEPNTEAFFGQGTRLTVV.